This T cell receptor beta chain was retrieved from a study of radiotherapy plus CTLA-4 blockade in lung cancer. The CDR3 has 15 amino acids. CDR1 and CDR2 from the germline V gene are SGDLS and YYNGEE. V dropped 2 bases and J dropped 4; count of bases not matched to a gene: 4. The data were produced by immunoSEQ multiplex PCR, yet TCRdb's version contains in-frame clones alone and is incomplete. Of under 70,000 clones listed, 70% to 80% are singletons. Details on this clone: Its specificity is not known.

Regarding the study as a whole: Reports identified early blood T cell clone dynamics, with interferon-beta, as the best response predictor.

The V gene is TRBV9, the J gene TRBJ2-2, with 8 bases fitting TRBD2. This specimen was peripheral blood, taken from a patient treated with radiotherapy plus ipilimumab. The clonotype was recovered from a human donor with non-small cell lung cancer who had a complete response to radiotherapy plus ipilimumab. The CDR3 protein is CASSVTSGLTGELFF. CDR3 coding DNA: TGTGCCAGCAGCGTCACTAGCGGCCTCACCGGGGAGCTGTTTTTT.